This T cell receptor (beta chain) was sequenced for a study of blood T cell repertoires in COVID-19 (dated by TCRdb to 2020 to 2022). Background on the whole study: Collaborator samples came from the United States, Italy and Spain and covered acute and convalescent phases of COVID-19. The material from the prospective study consisted of cDNA or gDNA derived from T cells, B-cell-depleted T cells, or PBMCs. The dataset comprised deeply sampled blood TCRbeta repertoires from subjects exposed to, actively infected with, or recovered from COVID-19. The repertoires were made available in a free public database intended to serve as a resource for research on the immune response to SARS-CoV-2. The samples were drawn from two sources: the first 160 participants of the ongoing ImmuneRACE study, and over 950 subjects contributed by 6 global collaborators. The sample metadata nearly always contained a de-identified subject ID, COVID-19 status, age in years and sex. Where HLA class I and class II types were available, the types were taken from metadata supplied by the sample provider, not from assay-based typing.

The immunoSEQ Assay, a bias-controlled multiplex PCR, was used to amplify TCRbeta CDR3 regions from genomic DNA. Under the source paper's analysis protocol: Within the assay, amplification of reference gene primers was used to estimate how many nucleated cells each sample contained. To quantify the absolute abundance of each unique TCRbeta CDR3 rearrangement, sequence reads were collapsed and filtered. For each sample, productive Simpson clonality was calculated as the square root of Simpson's diversity index across productive rearrangements. This is the immuneACCESS table as TCRdb keeps it, with only in-frame sequences that have V and J called. A part of the clones is gone; compared with another copy, unresolved V genes explain less than half, and the rest is unexplained. V and J calls and clone size come straight from that table; D and trimming were deduced from the DNA. This sample holds 350,000 or so clones; 90% were observed only once. 6.5% of the sample is held by the ten biggest clonotypes.

Whole blood was collected in K2EDTA tubes by collaborating institutions according to the institutions' own protocols. For TCRbeta analysis, collaborators shipped samples as frozen whole blood, isolated PBMCs, or DNA extracted from either of those sample types. Its CDR3 holds 14 amino acids, cysteine through phenylalanine. The CDR3 DNA has 42 bases and is translated from base 1. The V and J ends are trimmed by 0 bases and 2 bases, leaving 8 bases between them. As encoded in the germline V gene, CDR1 is MNHEY while CDR2 is SVGAGI. As for this clone: This clone's antigen is unknown. Base qualities were left out, and no much larger clone turns up one base away.

General findings and caveats noted by the study authors: The quantity of clinical and demographic metadata differed by source and by participant and was supplied without curation.

The sequence was collected from a man between 18 and 35 years old with active or convalescent COVID-19. The chain employs TRBV6-5 and TRBJ2-7, with a tentative D gene TRBD1 over 5 matching bases. Sequenced material: peripheral blood. The sequenced DNA: TGTGCCAGCAGTTACTCAGGACAACCCTACGAGCAGTACTTC. Its translation is CASSYSGQPYEQYF.